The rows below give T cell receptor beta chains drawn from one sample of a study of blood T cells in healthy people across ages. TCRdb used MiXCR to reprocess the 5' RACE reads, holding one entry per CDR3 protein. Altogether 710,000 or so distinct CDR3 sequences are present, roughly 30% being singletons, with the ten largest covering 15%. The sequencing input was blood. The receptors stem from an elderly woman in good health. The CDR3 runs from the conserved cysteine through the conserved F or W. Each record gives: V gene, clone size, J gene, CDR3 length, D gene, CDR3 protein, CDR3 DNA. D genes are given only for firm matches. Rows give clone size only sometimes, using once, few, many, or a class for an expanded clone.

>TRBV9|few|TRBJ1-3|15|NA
CASSVAGISGNTIYF
TGTGCCAGCAGCGTAGCAGGAATCTCTGGAAACACCATATATTTT
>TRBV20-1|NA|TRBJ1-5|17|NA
CSAPTFLGYGDNQPQHF
TGCAGTGCTCCTACTTTTCTCGGGTACGGGGATAATCAGCCCCAGCATTTT
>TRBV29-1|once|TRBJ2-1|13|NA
CSVGLSAHNEQFF
TGCAGCGTTGGGCTTTCTGCGCACAATGAGCAGTTCTTC
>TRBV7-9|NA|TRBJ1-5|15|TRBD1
CASSLAQGAAQPQHF
TGTGCCAGCAGCTTAGCACAGGGGGCGGCTCAGCCCCAGCATTTT
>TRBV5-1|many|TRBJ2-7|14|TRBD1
CASSTAGQGGEQYF
TGCGCCAGTTCGACCGCCGGACAGGGGGGTGAGCAGTACTTC
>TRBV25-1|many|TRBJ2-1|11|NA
CASSLFSEQFF
TGTGCCAGCAGCCTTTTCAGTGAGCAGTTCTTC
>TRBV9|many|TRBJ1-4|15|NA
CASSVHGLANEKLFF
TGTGCCAGCAGCGTACATGGGTTAGCTAATGAAAAACTGTTTTTT
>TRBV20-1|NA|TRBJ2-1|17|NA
CSAPGGGGAKIVNEQFF
TGCAGTGCCCCAGGGGGCGGGGGGGCCAAAATCGTTAATGAGCAGTTCTTC
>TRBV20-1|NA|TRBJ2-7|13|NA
CSAPGGRSYEQYF
TGCAGTGCTCCAGGCGGGCGCTCCTACGAGCAGTACTTC
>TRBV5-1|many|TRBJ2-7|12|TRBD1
CASSLQGSEQYF
TGCGCCAGCAGCTTACAGGGGAGCGAGCAGTACTTC
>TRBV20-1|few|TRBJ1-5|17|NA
CSARDRRGGGSNQPQHF
TGCAGTGCTAGAGACCGAAGAGGGGGGGGTAGCAATCAGCCCCAGCATTTT
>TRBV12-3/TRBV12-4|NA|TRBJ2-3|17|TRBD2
CASSLAPSGGTADTQYF
TGTGCCAGCAGTTTAGCACCTAGCGGGGGTACGGCAGATACGCAGTATTTT
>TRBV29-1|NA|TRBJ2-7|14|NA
CSGGSGAGTYEQYF
TGCAGCGGCGGATCCGGAGCAGGGACCTACGAGCAGTACTTC
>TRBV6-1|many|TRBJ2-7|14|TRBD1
CASRTGQGIYEQYF
TGTGCCAGCAGGACGGGACAGGGGATCTACGAGCAGTACTTC